The source of this TCR beta chain is a study of blood T cell repertoires in COVID-19. Study at large: Acute and convalescent COVID-19 samples came from the United States, Italy and Spain.

Germline loops: CDR1 MGHRA, CDR2 YSYEKL. The V segment lost 4 bases and the J segment 4 bases; nucleotides outside the gene matches: 9. This CDR3 is built from 15 residues. Methods used by the authors: Amplification from reference gene primers served as the basis for estimated nucleated cell counts. Sequencing was performed with immunoSEQ multiplex PCR; in TCRdb, only in-frame clones are kept and a portion is missing. V, J and clone size are those of that table, while D and trimming were read from the DNA. Of approximately 88,000 clones detected, around 80% appear once; the ten largest clones hold over 40%.

This clonotype originated in a human donor in a cohort sampled during active COVID-19. The chain is built from TRBV4-1 and TRBJ2-7, with 8 bases matching TRBD2. The specimen was peripheral blood. CDR3 sequence: CASSRLHSGNYEQYF. The CDR3 DNA sequence: TGCGCCAGCAGCCGCTTACATAGCGGGAATTACGAGCAGTACTTC.